This T cell receptor (beta chain) was recorded in a study of T cell responses to AZD1222 COVID-19 vaccine. J was trimmed by 4 bases and V by 0 bases; bases with no gene match: 6. Germline CDR1 and CDR2: SGDLS and YYNGEE. This CDR3 has 15 residues. TCRdb's table, derived via immunoSEQ multiplex PCR, lists solely in-frame clones and lacks some. This table has around 110,000 clones, about 90% appearing once. This clonotype was obtained from an adult in good health. The V call is TRBV9, the J call TRBJ1-2; 7 bases line up with TRBD1. Sample: peripheral blood, taken on day 0 of AZD1222 vaccination. DNA of the CDR3: TGTGCCAGCAGCGTAGAACCAGGGGGAAGCTATGGCTACACCTTC. Translating it yields CASSVEPGGSYGYTF.